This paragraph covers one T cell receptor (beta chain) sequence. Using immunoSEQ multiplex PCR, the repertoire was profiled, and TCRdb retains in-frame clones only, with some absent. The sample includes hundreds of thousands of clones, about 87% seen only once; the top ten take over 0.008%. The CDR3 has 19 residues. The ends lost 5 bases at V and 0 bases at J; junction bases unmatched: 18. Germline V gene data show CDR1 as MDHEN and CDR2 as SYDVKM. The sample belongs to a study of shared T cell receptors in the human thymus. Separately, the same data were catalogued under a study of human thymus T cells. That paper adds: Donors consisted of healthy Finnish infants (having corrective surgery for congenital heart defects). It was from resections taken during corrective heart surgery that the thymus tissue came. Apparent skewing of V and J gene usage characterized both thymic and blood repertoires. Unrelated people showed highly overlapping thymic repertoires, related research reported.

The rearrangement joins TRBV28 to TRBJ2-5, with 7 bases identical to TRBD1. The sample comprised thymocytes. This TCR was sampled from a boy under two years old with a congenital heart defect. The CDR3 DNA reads TGTGCCAGCAGTCTCGGGGAGCCGGGACAGCGAGCGTACCAAGAGACCCAGTACTTC. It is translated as CASSLGEPGQRAYQETQYF.